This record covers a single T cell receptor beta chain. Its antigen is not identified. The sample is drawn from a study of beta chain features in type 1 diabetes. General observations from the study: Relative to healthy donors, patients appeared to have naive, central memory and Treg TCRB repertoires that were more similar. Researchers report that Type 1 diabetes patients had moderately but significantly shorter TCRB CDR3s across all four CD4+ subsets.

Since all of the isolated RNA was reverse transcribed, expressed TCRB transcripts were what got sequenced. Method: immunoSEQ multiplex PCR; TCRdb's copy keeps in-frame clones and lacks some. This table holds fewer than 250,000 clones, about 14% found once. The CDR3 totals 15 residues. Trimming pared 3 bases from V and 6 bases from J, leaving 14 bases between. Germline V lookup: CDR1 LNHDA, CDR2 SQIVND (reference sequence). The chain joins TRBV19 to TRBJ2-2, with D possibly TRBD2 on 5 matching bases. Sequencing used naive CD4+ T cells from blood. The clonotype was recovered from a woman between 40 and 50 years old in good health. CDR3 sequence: CASSIASGYSGELFF. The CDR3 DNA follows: TGTGCCAGTAGTATTGCCTCGGGGTACTCCGGGGAGCTGTTTTTT.